Presented here are 2 T cell receptor beta chains from one specimen sequenced in a study of T cell responses to AZD1222 COVID-19 vaccine (dated by TCRdb to the early 2020s). The sample's time point label is to be understood as: baseline before first vaccination. Libraries were prepared through the immunoSEQ multiplex PCR assay. TCRdb limited this immuneACCESS table to in-frame rearrangements with V and J called. A share of clones is missing; checked studies link under half to unresolved V genes, and the rest is unexplained. This sample comprises about 99,000 clones, 75% to 90% of them detected only once. The biggest ten clones account for approximately 18% of the sample. The source was peripheral blood, collected on day 0 of AZD1222 vaccination. These receptor sequences come from an adult in good health.

This clone showed up just once. The chain combines TRBV3-1 (or the pseudogene TRBV3-2) with TRBJ2-5; unclear D gene. The CDR3 loop spans 13 amino acids. Germline CDR1 and CDR2: LGHDT and YNNKEL (reference sequence). V was trimmed by 4 bases and J by 2 bases, leaving 8 bases between them. DNA of the CDR3: TGTGCCAGCAGCCCATGGTCTCAAGAGACCCAGTACTTC. Its protein product is CASSPWSQETQYF.

V gene TRBV7-9 combines with J gene TRBJ1-6, with unresolved D. This CDR3 comprises 14 residues. Trimming stripped 5 bases from V and 6 bases from J, with 11 bases between. Germline CDR1 is SEHNR and CDR2 is FQNEAQ (reference sequence). The DNA of the CDR3 is TGTGCCAGCAGCCTCACCGGGAGTAATTCACCCCTCCACTTT. Residues: CASSLTGSNSPLHF.